The clone carrying this T cell receptor (beta chain) was observed a single time. The antigen is undetermined. This record belongs to a study of OX40 agonist ivuxolimab in advanced cancers. At the level of the study: Head and neck, renal cell, melanoma or hepatocellular carcinoma were the cancers that dose-escalation patients had.

A history of autoimmune disease or systemic immunosuppression excluded patients. Study-wide points: Fewer expanded clones were found on average in CD4+ than in CD8+ T cells. Low levels of normalized T-cell clonal expansion also appeared in some nonresponders.

Clones were sequenced by immunoSEQ multiplex PCR, and TCRdb holds only the in-frame ones, with some missing. The sample includes fewer than 80,000 clones, about 90% of them seen just once. Between the trimmed V and J ends, which lost 0 bases and 0 bases, there was a span of 5 bases. The CDR3 contains 15 residues. Germline V gives CDR1 SEHNR, CDR2 FQNEAQ (reference sequence). This receptor was identified in an adult with an advanced solid tumor such as melanoma, head and neck, liver or kidney cancer. The V call is TRBV7-9, the J call TRBJ1-4; D is unclear. Sequences were derived from CD4+ or CD8+ T cells sorted from blood, sampled in a trial of the OX40 agonist ivuxolimab. The CDR3 loop is CASSLAATTNEKLFF. CDR3 DNA: TGTGCCAGCAGCTTAGCGGCTACAACTAATGAAAAACTGTTTTTT. Drawing the rest from reference TRBV7-9 and TRBJ1-4, the complete variable domain is DTGVSQNPRHKITKRGQNVTFRCDPISEHNRLYWYRQTLGQGPEFLTYFQNEAQLEKSRLLSDRFSAERPKGSFSTLEIQRTEQGDSAMYLCASSLAATTNEKLFFGSGTQLSVL.